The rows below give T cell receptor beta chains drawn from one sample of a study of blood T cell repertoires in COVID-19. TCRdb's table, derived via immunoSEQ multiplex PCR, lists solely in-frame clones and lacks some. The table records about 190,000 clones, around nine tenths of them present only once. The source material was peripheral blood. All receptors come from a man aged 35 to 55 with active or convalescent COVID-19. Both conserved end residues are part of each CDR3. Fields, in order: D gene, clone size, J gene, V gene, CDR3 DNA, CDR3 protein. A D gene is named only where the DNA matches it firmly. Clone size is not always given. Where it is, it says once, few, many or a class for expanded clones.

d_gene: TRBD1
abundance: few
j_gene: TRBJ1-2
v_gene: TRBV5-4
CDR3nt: TGTGCCAGCAGCGCCACAGGGGACTATGGCTACACCTTC
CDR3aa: CASSATGDYGYTF

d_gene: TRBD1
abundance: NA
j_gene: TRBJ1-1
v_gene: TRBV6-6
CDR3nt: TGTGCCAGCACCTTGACAGGGATGAACACTGAAGCTTTCTTT
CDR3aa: CASTLTGMNTEAFF

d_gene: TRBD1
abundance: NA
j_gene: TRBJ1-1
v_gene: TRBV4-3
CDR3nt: TGCGCCAGCAGCCTAAAGGGGGCAGGGGAAGAAGCTTTCTTT
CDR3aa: CASSLKGAGEEAFF

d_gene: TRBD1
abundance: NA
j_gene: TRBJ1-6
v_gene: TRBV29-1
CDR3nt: TGCAGCGTTCCGGGACAGGGTGATTCACCCCTCCACTTT
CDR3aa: CSVPGQGDSPLHF

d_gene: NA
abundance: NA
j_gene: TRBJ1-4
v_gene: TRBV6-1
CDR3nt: TGTGCCAGCAGTGAACGGGAGCCAACTAATGAAAAACTGTTTTTT
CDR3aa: CASSEREPTNEKLFF

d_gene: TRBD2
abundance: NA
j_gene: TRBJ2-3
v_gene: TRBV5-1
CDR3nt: TGCGCCAGCAGCTTAACTAGCGGGGGGGCCACAGATACGCAGTATTTT
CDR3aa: CASSLTSGGATDTQYF

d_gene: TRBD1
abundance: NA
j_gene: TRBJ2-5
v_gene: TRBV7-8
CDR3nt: TGTGCCAGCAGCATGGGACAGGGACAAGAGACCCAGTACTTC
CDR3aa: CASSMGQGQETQYF

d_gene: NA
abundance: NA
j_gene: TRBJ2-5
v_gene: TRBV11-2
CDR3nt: TGTGCCAGCAGCTTACGAGAGACCCAGTACTTC
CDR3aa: CASSLRETQYF

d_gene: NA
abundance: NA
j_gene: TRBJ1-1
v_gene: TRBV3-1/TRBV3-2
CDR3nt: TGTGCCAGCAGCCAAGATAATCGGGGAGTCTCTGAAGCTTTCTTT
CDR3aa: CASSQDNRGVSEAFF

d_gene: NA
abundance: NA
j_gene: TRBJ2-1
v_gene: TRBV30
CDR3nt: TGTGCCTGGAGTCTAGGAGGGGGCCCTTACAATGAGCAGTTCTTC
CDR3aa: CAWSLGGGPYNEQFF